This T cell receptor (beta chain) was captured in a study of blood T cell repertoires in COVID-19. At the level of the study: Acute and convalescent COVID-19 specimens originated in the United States, Italy and Spain. Sources were T cells, B-cell-depleted T cells, or PBMCs; the material itself was cDNA or gDNA.

This CDR3 has 14 amino acids. Germline-derived CDR1 and CDR2 are LNHDA and SQIVND (reference sequence). The germline V and J ends were trimmed by 2 bases and 8 bases, with 15 bases remaining between them. Per the original methods: Reference gene primer amplification yielded estimated nucleated cell counts. The data were produced by immunoSEQ multiplex PCR, yet TCRdb's version contains in-frame clones alone and is incomplete. V and J calls and clone size come straight from that table; D and trimming were deduced from the DNA. The table records fewer than 400,000 clones, 75% to 90% of them present only once.

Sequences were obtained from peripheral blood. This receptor was taken from a woman between 18 and 29 years old with acute or convalescent COVID-19. The chain combines TRBV19 with TRBJ1-2; tentatively, D is TRBD1 (5 bases). CDR3 protein: CASSIPSRGEGYTF. The CDR3 DNA follows: TGTGCCAGTAGTATACCAAGCCGGGGGGAAGGCTACACCTTC.